A selection of T cell receptor beta chains follows, all from one sample in a study of blood T cell repertoires in COVID-19. The table came from immunoSEQ multiplex PCR; TCRdb's copy has only in-frame clones and leaves some out. The sample has 150,000 to 170,000 clones; about 80% are singletons. Material for sequencing was peripheral blood. These receptors were obtained from an older woman with COVID-19, enrolled during active disease. Each CDR3 is given with its conserved first and last residue. Fields, in order: J gene, V gene, CDR3 protein.

j_call: TRBJ1-4
v_call: TRBV5-1
cdr3_aa: CASSSATGEKLFF

j_call: TRBJ2-1
v_call: TRBV7-3
cdr3_aa: CASSLAFSERHEQFF

j_call: TRBJ2-3
v_call: TRBV19
cdr3_aa: CASSMIAGGSDTQYF

j_call: TRBJ1-3
v_call: TRBV7-6
cdr3_aa: CASSLTRTGVGSGNTIYF

j_call: TRBJ1-5
v_call: TRBV27
cdr3_aa: CASSFWGGQPQHF

j_call: TRBJ1-2
v_call: TRBV9
cdr3_aa: CASSVEGGGGDGYTF

j_call: TRBJ2-2
v_call: TRBV5-4
cdr3_aa: CASGESSNTGELFF

j_call: TRBJ1-1
v_call: TRBV2
cdr3_aa: CASTGQGGLNTEAFF

j_call: TRBJ1-1
v_call: TRBV4-1
cdr3_aa: CASSQDARLSLNTEAFF

j_call: TRBJ2-7
v_call: TRBV7-3
cdr3_aa: CASSLTSRGEQYF

j_call: TRBJ2-5
v_call: TRBV11-3
cdr3_aa: CASSHRDRGYQETQYF

j_call: TRBJ2-3
v_call: TRBV5-6
cdr3_aa: CASSLVVAGASTDTQYF

j_call: TRBJ1-1
v_call: TRBV11-2
cdr3_aa: CASSLPGGYAEAFF

j_call: TRBJ2-6
v_call: TRBV5-4
cdr3_aa: CASRIGQNSGANVLTF

j_call: TRBJ1-2
v_call: TRBV5-1
cdr3_aa: CASSPFPTGSTNYGYTF

j_call: TRBJ1-4
v_call: TRBV5-1
cdr3_aa: CASSFVGTGDEKLFF

j_call: TRBJ2-3
v_call: TRBV2
cdr3_aa: CASSERTGGTDTQYF

j_call: TRBJ2-6
v_call: TRBV5-1
cdr3_aa: CASSEDGSSGANVLTF

j_call: TRBJ2-2
v_call: TRBV12-5
cdr3_aa: CASGQSRTGAHITGELFF

j_call: TRBJ2-1
v_call: TRBV11-3
cdr3_aa: CASSLNNYNEQFF

j_call: TRBJ1-1
v_call: TRBV7-9
cdr3_aa: CASSLSQGTEAFF

j_call: TRBJ1-5
v_call: TRBV5-1
cdr3_aa: CASSLVGGSDQPQHF

j_call: TRBJ2-7
v_call: TRBV24-1
cdr3_aa: CATSDFSTPPGIHEQYF

j_call: TRBJ2-7
v_call: TRBV10-1
cdr3_aa: CASSELDRIYEQYF

j_call: TRBJ2-7
v_call: TRBV4-1
cdr3_aa: CASSQDRGLYEQYF